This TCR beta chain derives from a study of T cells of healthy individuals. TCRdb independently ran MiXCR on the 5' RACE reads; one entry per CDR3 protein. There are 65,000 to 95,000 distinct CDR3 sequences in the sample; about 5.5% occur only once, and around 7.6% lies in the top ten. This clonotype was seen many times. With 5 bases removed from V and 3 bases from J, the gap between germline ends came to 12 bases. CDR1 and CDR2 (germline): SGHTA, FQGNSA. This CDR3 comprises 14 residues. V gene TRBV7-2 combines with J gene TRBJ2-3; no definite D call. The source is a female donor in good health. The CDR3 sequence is CASSLSPFTDTQYF. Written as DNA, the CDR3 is TGTGCCAGCAGCCTATCGCCGTTTACAGATACGCAGTATTTT. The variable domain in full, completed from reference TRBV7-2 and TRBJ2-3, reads GAGVSQSPSNKVTEKGKDVELRCDPISGHTALYWYRQSLGQGLEFLIYFQGNSAPDKSGLPSDRFSAERTGGSVSTLTIQRTQQEDSAVYLCASSLSPFTDTQYFGPGTRLTVL.